Following are 10 T cell receptor beta chains from one sample sequenced in a study of T cell clonality in common variable immunodeficiency. The study, taken as a whole, reports: Fewer deletions and N-nucleotide insertions were reportedly seen in common variable immunodeficiency TCR beta sequences.

The antigens of these receptors remain unknown. Sequencing was performed with immunoSEQ multiplex PCR; in TCRdb, only in-frame clones are kept and a portion is missing. Listed for the sample are roughly 9,900 clones, none seen a single time. Sequencing input: peripheral blood mononuclear cells. These receptors originate from a human donor with common variable immunodeficiency.

Concerning this clone itself: The read finishes 3 residues shy of the CDR3 end, and the germline J gene is used to complete it. V gene TRBV30 combines with J gene TRBJ1-2; 7 bases line up with TRBD1. Germline V gene sequence: CDR1 GTSNPN, CDR2 SVGIG (reference sequence). V lost 5 bases to trimming and J lost 4 bases; unmatched junction nucleotides: 13. CDR3 length: 15 amino acids. The sequenced CDR3 bases are TGTGCCTGGGCGAAACCGGGACAGACTTTCTATGGC. Its protein is CAWAKPGQTFYG. The full CDR3 protein reads CAWAKPGQTFYGYTF.

This clone was counted only a few times. The CDR3 end lies 3 residues beyond the end of the read and is filled in from the germline J gene. The J gene is TRBJ2-3, the V gene TRBV19, with 7 bases identical to TRBD1. The J segment lost 4 bases and the V segment lost 6 bases, leaving 7 bases of the junction unmatched. This CDR3 contains 14 residues. Germline V gene lookup returns CDR1 LNHDA and CDR2 SQIVND (reference sequence). CDR3 region: CASRSTGQADTQYF. The CDR3 bases that were read are TGTGCCAGTAGGTCGACAGGGCAGGCAGATACG.

As concerns this clone: Read coverage stops 3 residues before the CDR3 terminus; the germline J gene supplies the remainder. The chain carries TRBV7-3 and TRBJ1-2; a possible D gene is TRBD1 (6 bases). This CDR3 is 17 amino acids long. Germline-derived CDR1 and CDR2 are SGHTA and FQGTGA. V lost 5 bases to trimming and J lost 1 base, with 20 bases between them. CDR3 loop: CASSLSGGGAGNYGYTF. The DNA read from the CDR3 is TGTGCCAGCAGCCTCTCGGGTGGGGGCGCGGGTAACTATGGC.

This clone occurred a few times. The CDR3 extends 3 residues past the end of the read, so its final part is completed from the germline J gene. V gene TRBV7-8 combines with J gene TRBJ1-1; D unclear. The CDR3 length is 15 residues. Germline V gene lookup returns CDR1 SGHVS and CDR2 FQNEAQ. The V end lost 0 bases, the J end lost 0 bases, and 8 bases lay between the germline ends. CDR3 DNA, as far as it was read: TGTGCCAGCAGCTTAGCCCGTCGTGTGAACACTGAA. The encoded protein is CASSLARRVNTE. The full-length CDR3 reads as CASSLARRVNTEAFF. Supplemented by reference TRBV7-8 and TRBJ1-1, the full variable domain reads GAGVSQSPRYKVAKRGQDVALRCDPISGHVSLFWYQQALGQGPEFLTYFQNEAQLDKSGLPSDRFFAERPEGSVSTLKIQRTQQEDSAVYLCASSLARRVNTEAFFGQGTRLTVV.

This clone was seen a handful of times. Read coverage stops 3 residues before the CDR3 terminus; the germline J gene supplies the remainder. This rearrangement joins TRBV20-1 to TRBJ1-5; TRBD1 is a possible D gene (5 bases). The CDR3 length is 12 residues. CDR1 and CDR2 (germline): DFQATT, SNEGSKA (reference sequence). The ends were cut back, 5 bases at V and 6 bases at J, with 11 bases in the middle. The chain's CDR3 is CSAYTGGQPQHF. The covered CDR3 bases are TGCAGTGCTTATACGGGGGGTCAGCCC.

This clone has just a few counts. The read is 3 residues too short to cover the CDR3 end, so that end is filled in from the germline J gene. The gene calls are TRBV7-3 and TRBJ2-1; 9 bases match TRBD2. This CDR3 region has 17 residues. The ends lost 6 bases at V and 7 bases at J; junction bases unmatched: 16. Germline V gene sequence: CDR1 SGHTA, CDR2 FQGTGA. CDR3 amino acids: CASSAAGGGRAGNEQFF. The DNA read from the CDR3 is TGTGCCAGCAGTGCTGCTGGGGGCGGGAGGGCCGGAAATGAG.

Turning to this clone: The read ends 3 residues early relative to the CDR3; the germline J gene fills the gap. This chain connects TRBV7-2 to TRBJ1-5, with D uncertain. CDR1 and CDR2 from the germline V gene are SGHTA and FQGNSA. CDR3 length: 14 residues. The germline V and J ends were trimmed by 6 bases and 0 bases, with 9 bases remaining between them. The part of the CDR3 DNA that was read is TGTGCCAGCAGGGCAGATTTTAGCAATCAGCCC. Protein: CASRADFSNQP. The CDR3 in full is CASRADFSNQPQHF.

By frequency in the sample, this clone is medium-sized. Read coverage stops 3 residues before the CDR3 terminus; the germline J gene supplies the remainder. V usage is TRBV10-3 and J usage is TRBJ2-2, with 7 bases aligning to TRBD1. From germline, CDR1 is ENHRY and CDR2 SYGVKD. J was trimmed by 2 bases and V by 7 bases; bases with no gene match: 7. This CDR3 spans 15 amino acids. Incomplete CDR3 DNA: TGTGCCATCAAAGAACAGGGGCGCAACACCGGGGAG. The encoded protein is CAIKEQGRNTGE. The entire CDR3 reads CAIKEQGRNTGELFF.

This clone was counted only a few times. The read ends 3 residues before the CDR3 terminus; that terminus is restored from the germline J gene. The chain couples TRBV29-1 to TRBJ2-1; no clear D. CDR1 is SQVTM and CDR2 is ANQGSEA in the germline V gene. Trimming shortened V by 6 bases and J by 1 base, and 7 bases separated the two germline ends. This CDR3 has 12 amino acids. The CDR3 loop reads CSVTVSYNEQFF. CDR3 DNA, as far as it was read: TGCAGCGTAACGGTATCCTACAATGAG.

Comment on this clone: The read ends 3 residues early relative to the CDR3; the germline J gene fills the gap. The chain employs TRBV18 and TRBJ1-3; tentatively, D is TRBD1 (5 bases). Germline V gene lookup returns CDR1 KGHSH and CDR2 LQKENI. Trimming removed 3 bases from V and 2 bases from J, with 8 bases in between. The CDR3 sequence is 14 residues long. The part of the CDR3 DNA that was read is TGTGCCAGCTCACCGGAGACAGCTGGAAACACC. It specifies CASSPETAGNT. The whole CDR3 protein reads CASSPETAGNTIYF.